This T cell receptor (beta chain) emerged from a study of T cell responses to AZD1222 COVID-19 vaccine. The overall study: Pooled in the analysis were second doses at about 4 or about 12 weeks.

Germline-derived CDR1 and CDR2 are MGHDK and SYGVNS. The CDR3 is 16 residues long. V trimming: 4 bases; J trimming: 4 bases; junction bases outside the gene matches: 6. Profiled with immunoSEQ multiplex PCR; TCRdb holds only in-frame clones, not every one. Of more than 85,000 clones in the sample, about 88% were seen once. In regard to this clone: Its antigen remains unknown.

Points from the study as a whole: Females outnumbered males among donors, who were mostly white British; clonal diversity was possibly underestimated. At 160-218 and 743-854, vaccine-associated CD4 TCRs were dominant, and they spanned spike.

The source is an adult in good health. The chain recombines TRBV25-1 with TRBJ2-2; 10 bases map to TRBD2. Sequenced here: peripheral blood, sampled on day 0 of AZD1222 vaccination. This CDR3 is CASSALAGGFTGELFF. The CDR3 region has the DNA TGTGCCAGCAGTGCCTTAGCGGGAGGCTTCACCGGGGAGCTGTTTTTT.